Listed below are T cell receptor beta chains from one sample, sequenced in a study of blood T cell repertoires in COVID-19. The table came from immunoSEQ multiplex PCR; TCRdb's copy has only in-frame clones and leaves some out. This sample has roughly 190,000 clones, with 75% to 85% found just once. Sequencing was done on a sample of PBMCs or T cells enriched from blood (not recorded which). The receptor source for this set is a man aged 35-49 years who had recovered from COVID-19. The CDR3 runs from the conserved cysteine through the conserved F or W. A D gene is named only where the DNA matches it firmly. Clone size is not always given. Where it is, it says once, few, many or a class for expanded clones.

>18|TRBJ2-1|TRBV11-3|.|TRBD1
CASSSRDRGERSYNEQFF
TGTGCCAGCAGCTCACGGGACAGGGGGGAAAGGTCCTACAATGAGCAGTTCTTC
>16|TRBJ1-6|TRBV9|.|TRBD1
CASSEGGTGVYSPLHF
TGTGCCAGCAGCGAGGGGGGGACAGGGGTTTATTCACCCCTCCACTTT
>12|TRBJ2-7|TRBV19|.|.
CASSRGSYEQYF
TGTGCCAGTAGCAGGGGTTCCTACGAGCAGTACTTC
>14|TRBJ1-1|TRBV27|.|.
CASSAPGVPTEAFF
TGTGCCAGCAGTGCCCCAGGGGTCCCCACTGAAGCTTTCTTT
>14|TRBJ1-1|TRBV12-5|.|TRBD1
CASGLGGQGLEAFF
TGTGCTAGTGGTTTGGGTGGACAGGGGCTCGAAGCTTTCTTT
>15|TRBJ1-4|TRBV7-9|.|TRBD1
CASSYKGQRNEKLFF
TGTGCCAGCAGTTACAAGGGACAGCGAAATGAAAAACTGTTTTTT
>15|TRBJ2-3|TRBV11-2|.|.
CASSLYPLSTDTQYF
TGTGCCAGCAGCTTATACCCTCTAAGCACAGATACGCAGTATTTT
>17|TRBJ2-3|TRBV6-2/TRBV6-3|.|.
CASSYPLYSSEVDTQYF
TGTGCCAGCAGTTACCCATTGTACTCCTCCGAGGTAGATACGCAGTATTTT
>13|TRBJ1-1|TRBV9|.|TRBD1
CASSEGGTGRAFF
TGTGCCAGCAGCGAGGGGGGGACAGGGCGAGCTTTCTTT
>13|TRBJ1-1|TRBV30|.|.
CAWAGGPRAEAFF
TGTGCCTGGGCCGGGGGGCCTAGGGCTGAAGCTTTCTTT
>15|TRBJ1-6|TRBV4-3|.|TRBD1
CASSRAGQVNSPLHF
TGCGCCAGCAGCCGCGCCGGACAGGTTAATTCACCCCTCCACTTT
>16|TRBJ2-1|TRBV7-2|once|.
CASNGGPSRPYNEQFF
TGTGCCAGCAACGGGGGTCCAAGCCGGCCCTACAATGAGCAGTTCTTC
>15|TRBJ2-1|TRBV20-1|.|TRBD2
CSASATSGEGNEQFF
TGCAGTGCTAGTGCGACTAGCGGGGAGGGGAATGAGCAGTTCTTC
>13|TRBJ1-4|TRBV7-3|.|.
CASSPDSYEKLFF
TGTGCCAGCAGCCCAGACAGTTATGAAAAACTGTTTTTT
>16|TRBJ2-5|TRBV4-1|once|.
CASSSRLPGVQETQYF
TGCGCCAGCAGCTCCCGGCTCCCGGGAGTACAAGAGACCCAGTACTTC
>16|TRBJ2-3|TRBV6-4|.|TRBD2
CASSDGSASGPDTQYF
TGTGCCAGCAGTGACGGCTCAGCTAGCGGCCCAGATACGCAGTATTTT
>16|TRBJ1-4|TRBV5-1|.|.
CASGRQGGGTNEKLFF
TGCGCCAGCGGGAGACAAGGGGGTGGTACTAATGAAAAACTGTTTTTT
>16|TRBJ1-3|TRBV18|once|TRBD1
CASSPRTGGLGNTIYF
TGTGCCAGCTCACCACGAACAGGGGGCCTCGGAAACACCATATATTTT
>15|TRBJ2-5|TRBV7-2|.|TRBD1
CASSLGQGPWETQYF
TGTGCCAGCAGCCTAGGACAGGGACCTTGGGAGACCCAGTACTTC
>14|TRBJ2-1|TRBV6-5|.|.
CASSSVLAYNEQFF
TGTGCCAGCAGCTCGGTGTTAGCCTACAATGAGCAGTTCTTC
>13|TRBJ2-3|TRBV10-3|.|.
CAISERGTDTQYF
TGTGCCATCAGTGAGAGGGGGACAGATACGCAGTATTTT
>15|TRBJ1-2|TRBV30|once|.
CAWSPGGTTLDGYTF
TGTGCCTGGAGCCCCGGGGGGACGACCCTAGATGGCTACACCTTC
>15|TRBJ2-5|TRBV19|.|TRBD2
CASLNSGSSQETQYF
TGTGCCAGTCTCAATAGCGGGAGCAGCCAAGAGACCCAGTACTTC
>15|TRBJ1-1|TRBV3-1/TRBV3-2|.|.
CASSQVAERNTEAFF
TGTGCCAGCAGCCAAGTGGCTGAACGAAACACTGAAGCTTTCTTT
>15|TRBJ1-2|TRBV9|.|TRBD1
CASSPRTGMGYGYTF
TGTGCCAGCAGCCCTCGGACAGGGATGGGCTATGGCTACACCTTC
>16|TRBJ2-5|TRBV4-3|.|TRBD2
CASSQFTSAVPRTQYF
TGCGCCAGCAGCCAATTTACTAGCGCGGTGCCCAGGACCCAGTACTTC
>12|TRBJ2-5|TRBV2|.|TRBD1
CASRGQGETQYF
TGTGCCAGCAGAGGACAGGGGGAGACCCAGTACTTC
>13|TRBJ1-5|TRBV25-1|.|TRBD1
CASSGIQGTPQHF
TGTGCCAGCAGTGGAATACAGGGGACGCCCCAGCATTTT
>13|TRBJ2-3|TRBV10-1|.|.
CASSEASTDTQYF
TGCGCCAGCAGTGAAGCTAGCACAGATACGCAGTATTTT
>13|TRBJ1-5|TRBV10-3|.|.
CAISDVQDQPQHF
TGTGCCATCAGTGATGTGCAGGATCAGCCCCAGCATTTT
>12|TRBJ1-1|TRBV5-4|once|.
CASSLQDTEAFF
TGTGCCAGCAGCTTGCAGGACACTGAAGCTTTCTTT
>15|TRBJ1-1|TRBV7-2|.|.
CASSLGGGLNTEAFF
TGTGCCAGCAGTCTAGGCGGGGGATTGAACACTGAAGCTTTCTTT
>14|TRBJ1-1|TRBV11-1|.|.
CASSLQGTDTEAFF
TGTGCCAGCAGCCTACAGGGTACGGACACTGAAGCTTTCTTT